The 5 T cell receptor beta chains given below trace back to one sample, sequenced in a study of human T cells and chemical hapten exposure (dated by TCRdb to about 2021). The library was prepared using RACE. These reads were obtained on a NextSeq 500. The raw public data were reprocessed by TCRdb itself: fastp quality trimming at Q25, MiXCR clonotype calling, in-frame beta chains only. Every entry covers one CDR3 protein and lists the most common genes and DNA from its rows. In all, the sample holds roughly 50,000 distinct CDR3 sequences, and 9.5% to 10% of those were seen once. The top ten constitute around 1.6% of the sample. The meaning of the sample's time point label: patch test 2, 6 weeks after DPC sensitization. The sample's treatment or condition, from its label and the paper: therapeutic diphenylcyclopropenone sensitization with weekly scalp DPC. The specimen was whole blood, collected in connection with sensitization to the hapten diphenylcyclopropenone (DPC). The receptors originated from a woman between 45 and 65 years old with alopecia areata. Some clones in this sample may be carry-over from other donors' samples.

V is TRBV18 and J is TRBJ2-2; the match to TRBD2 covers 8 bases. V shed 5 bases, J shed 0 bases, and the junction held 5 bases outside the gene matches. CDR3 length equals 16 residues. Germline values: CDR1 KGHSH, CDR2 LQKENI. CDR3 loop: CASSRGLATNTGELFF. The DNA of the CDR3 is TGTGCCAGCTCAAGAGGACTAGCCACGAACACCGGGGAGCTGTTTTTT.

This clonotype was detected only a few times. The CDR3 spells CASSSSATGDERAFF. The CDR3 DNA reads as TGTGCCAGCAGTTCCTCCGCGACTGGGGACGAACGAGCTTTCTTT. J is TRBJ1-1 and V is TRBV28, with TRBD1 as a possible D gene (5 bases). CDR1 and CDR2 (germline): MDHEN, SYDVKM. V dropped 4 bases and J dropped 10 bases, with 22 bases sitting between them. This CDR3 comprises 15 residues.

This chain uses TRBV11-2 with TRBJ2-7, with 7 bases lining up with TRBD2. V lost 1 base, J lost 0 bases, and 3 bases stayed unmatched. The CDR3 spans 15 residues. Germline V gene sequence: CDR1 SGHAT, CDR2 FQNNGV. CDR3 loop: CASSLGAGSSYEQYF. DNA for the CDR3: TGTGCCAGCAGCTTAGGAGCGGGAAGCTCCTACGAGCAGTACTTC.

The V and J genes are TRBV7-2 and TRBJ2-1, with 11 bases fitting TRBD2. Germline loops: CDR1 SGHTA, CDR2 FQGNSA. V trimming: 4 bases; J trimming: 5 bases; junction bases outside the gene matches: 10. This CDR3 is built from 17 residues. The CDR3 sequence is CASSSRAGTSGNNEQFF. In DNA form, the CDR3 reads TGTGCCAGCAGCTCCCGTGCCGGGACTAGCGGAAACAATGAGCAGTTCTTC.

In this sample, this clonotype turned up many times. CDR3 residues: CASSSGGRNQPQHF. The DNA for the CDR3 is TGTGCCAGCAGCTCGGGGGGGCGGAATCAGCCCCAGCATTTT. The V call is TRBV6-5, the J call TRBJ1-5; possible D gene TRBD1, 6 bases. This CDR3 is 14 amino acids long. Trimming cost V 6 bases and J 4 bases, with 13 bases left between them. Germline V gene sequence: CDR1 MNHEY, CDR2 SVGAGI.